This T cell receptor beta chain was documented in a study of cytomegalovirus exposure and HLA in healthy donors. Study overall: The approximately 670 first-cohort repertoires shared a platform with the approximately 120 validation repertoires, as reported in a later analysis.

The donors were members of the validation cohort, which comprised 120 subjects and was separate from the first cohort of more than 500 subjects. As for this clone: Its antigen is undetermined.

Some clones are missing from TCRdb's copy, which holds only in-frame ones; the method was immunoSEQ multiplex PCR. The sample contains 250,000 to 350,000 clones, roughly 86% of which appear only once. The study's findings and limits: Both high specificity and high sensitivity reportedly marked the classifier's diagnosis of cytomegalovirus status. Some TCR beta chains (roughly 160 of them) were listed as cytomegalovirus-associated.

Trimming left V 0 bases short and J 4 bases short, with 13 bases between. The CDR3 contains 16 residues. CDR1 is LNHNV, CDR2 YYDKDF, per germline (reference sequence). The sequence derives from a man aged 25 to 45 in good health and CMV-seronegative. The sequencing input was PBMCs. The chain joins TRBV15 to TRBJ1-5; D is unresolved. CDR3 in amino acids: CATSRENPPGNQPQHF. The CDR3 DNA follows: TGTGCCACCAGCAGAGAAAATCCCCCCGGGAATCAGCCCCAGCATTTT.